The rows below give T cell receptor beta chains drawn from one sample of a study of shared clonotypes between healthy human individuals. TCRdb's table, derived via immunoSEQ multiplex PCR, lists solely in-frame clones and lacks some. The data hold some 2 million clones, with about 95% observed a single time. What was sequenced was naive CD8+ T cells sorted from blood. The source of these receptors is a man younger than 35 in good health. Each CDR3 is given with its conserved first and last residue. D genes are given only for firm matches. Clone size is given for some rows only: seen once, a few or many times, or a class if the clone is expanded.

cdr3_nt cdr3_aa cdr3_length j_call v_call clone_size d_call
TGTGCCTGGAGTAGCGGGTCAGATGAGCAGTTCTTC CAWSSGSDEQFF 12 TRBJ2-1 TRBV30 NA NA
TGTGCCAGCAGTGAATCAGCGTCTCCCTCCTACGAGCAGTACTTC CASSESASPSYEQYF 15 TRBJ2-7 TRBV2 NA NA
TGTGCCAGCAGCTTAGGCCCCCCGTTCCCGAACACCGGGGAGCTGTTTTTT CASSLGPPFPNTGELFF 17 TRBJ2-2 TRBV13 once NA
TGTGCCAGCAGACTGGACAGGGGGGACACTGAAGCTTTCTTT CASRLDRGDTEAFF 14 TRBJ1-1 TRBV7-8 NA TRBD1
TGTGCCAGCACCCCGCCCGTAAGCGGGGTCCGAACAGATACGCAGTATTTT CASTPPVSGVRTDTQYF 17 TRBJ2-3 TRBV7-9 NA TRBD2
TGTGCCAGCAAAGCTACCCCTAACAATGAGCAGTTCTTC CASKATPNNEQFF 13 TRBJ2-1 TRBV13 NA NA
TGCGCCAGCAGCCGCCGGGACTATAATTCACCCCTCCACTTT CASSRRDYNSPLHF 14 TRBJ1-6 TRBV4-1 NA NA
TGTGCCAGCAGCGAAACAGGTGAGGGGACTGAAGCTTTCTTT CASSETGEGTEAFF 14 TRBJ1-1 TRBV28 NA NA
TGTGCCAGCAGCAAGTTCGAAGGCAGGGGGCAAGGAGGTGAAAAACTGTTTTTT CASSKFEGRGQGGEKLFF 18 TRBJ1-4 TRBV21-1 NA NA
TGTGCCAGCGGAGTTGACAGTTATAGCAATCAGCCCCAGCATTTT CASGVDSYSNQPQHF 15 TRBJ1-5 TRBV6-1 NA NA
TGTGCCAGCAGCTTACCAGGGTTAAACTATGGCTACACCTTC CASSLPGLNYGYTF 14 TRBJ1-2 TRBV11-2 NA NA
TGCGCCAGCAGCTTGGCCGGGACGGCGAACACTGAAGCTTTCTTT CASSLAGTANTEAFF 15 TRBJ1-1 TRBV5-1 NA NA
TGCGCCAGCAGTGAAACAGGGGGAGATGATACGCAGTATTTT CASSETGGDDTQYF 14 TRBJ2-3 TRBV10-1 NA TRBD1
TGCGCCAGCAGCTCTCTCGCAGGGAACACTGAAGCTTTCTTT CASSSLAGNTEAFF 14 TRBJ1-1 TRBV5-1 NA NA
TGCGCCAGCAGTGAGTCTTCGTATGGCTACACCTTC CASSESSYGYTF 12 TRBJ1-2 TRBV10-2 NA NA
TGCGCCAGCAGCCCCCTGGACAGGGGAGGCAATCAGCCCCAGCATTTT CASSPLDRGGNQPQHF 16 TRBJ1-5 TRBV4-1 NA TRBD1
TGTGCCAGCAGTGGGGGGGGACTTCATGGCTACACCTTC CASSGGGLHGYTF 13 TRBJ1-2 TRBV6-5 NA NA
TGTGCCAGCAGCCTCCCGGGACAGGGATTAGTGGAGCAGTACTTC CASSLPGQGLVEQYF 15 TRBJ2-7 TRBV7-9 NA TRBD1
TGTGCCAGCAGCCCCCGCGCCAATGAGCAGTTCTTC CASSPRANEQFF 12 TRBJ2-1 TRBV9 NA NA
TGCGCCAGCAGCTTGTACGGTGAAAAACTGTTTTTT CASSLYGEKLFF 12 TRBJ1-4 TRBV5-1 NA NA
TGTGCCAGCAGCTCAGGTAGATCTGAAGCTTTCTTT CASSSGRSEAFF 12 TRBJ1-1 TRBV7-2 NA NA
TGCGCCAGCAGCCAAGTTGACGGCACCGGGGAGCTGTTTTTT CASSQVDGTGELFF 14 TRBJ2-2 TRBV4-1 once NA
TGTGCCAGCAGCGAACAGGGTCACGAGCAGTACTTC CASSEQGHEQYF 12 TRBJ2-7 TRBV7-8 few NA
TGTGCCACCGAAGGTTGGGCCACTGGGGATGGCTACACCTTC CATEGWATGDGYTF 14 TRBJ1-2 TRBV10-3 NA NA
TGCAGCGTAAGACTAGCGGGGTGGGAGACCCAGTACTTC CSVRLAGWETQYF 13 TRBJ2-5 TRBV29-1 NA TRBD2
TGCGCCAGCAGCTTGGAGCGAGACCACCTTACCTACGAGCAGTACTTC CASSLERDHLTYEQYF 16 TRBJ2-7 TRBV5-1 NA NA
TGTGCCTGCACTGGATGGCGGGGGCCCTCCACAGATACGCAGTATTTT CACTGWRGPSTDTQYF 16 TRBJ2-3 TRBV30 NA NA
TGTGCCAGCAGCTTGGGGGGATTTAGCACAGATACGCAGTATTTT CASSLGGFSTDTQYF 15 TRBJ2-3 TRBV13 once NA
TGTGCCAGCACTACTGACTATGGCTACACCTTC CASTTDYGYTF 11 TRBJ1-2 TRBV2 many NA
TGTGCCAGCAGTGAATGGACGGACGGCACAGATACGCAGTATTTT CASSEWTDGTDTQYF 15 TRBJ2-3 TRBV6-1 NA NA
TGTGCCAGCAGCTCAGCGGGGGGGCGAGAGACCCAGTACTTC CASSSAGGRETQYF 14 TRBJ2-5 TRBV7-9 NA TRBD2
TGTGCCAGCAGTTTCATTGGTTTTGGGTTGGGTAGCAATCAGCCCCAGCATTTT CASSFIGFGLGSNQPQHF 18 TRBJ1-5 TRBV27 NA NA
TGTGCCAGCAGCCCAACTGGGACTAGCGGAGAGACCCAGTACTTC CASSPTGTSGETQYF 15 TRBJ2-5 TRBV11-2 NA TRBD2
TGCGCCAGCAGCTTGGCAACAGGGACCTCCTACGAGCAGTACTTC CASSLATGTSYEQYF 15 TRBJ2-7 TRBV5-1 NA NA
TGTGCCAGCAGTGCCGCCCTGGGGCTAGCAGATGAGCAGTTCTTC CASSAALGLADEQFF 15 TRBJ2-1 TRBV2 NA NA
TGTGCCAGCAGCTTGGGGGGGCAAGAGACCCAGTACTTC CASSLGGQETQYF 13 TRBJ2-5 TRBV5-4 NA NA
TGTGCCAGTAGTATCCGGGACAGCTGGGACTATGGCTACACCTTC CASSIRDSWDYGYTF 15 TRBJ1-2 TRBV19 NA TRBD1
TGTGCCAGCATCGATTGGGGCGGGAACCCCGGAAAACTGTTTTTT CASIDWGGNPGKLFF 15 TRBJ1-4 TRBV6-6 once NA
TGTGCCAGCAGTTTGAGGGGACAGGAACCTAACTATGGCTACACCTTC CASSLRGQEPNYGYTF 16 TRBJ1-2 TRBV28 NA TRBD1
TGCGCCAGCAGCCTCAGGGATGAGTATTCACCCCTCCACTTT CASSLRDEYSPLHF 14 TRBJ1-6 TRBV4-1 NA NA
TGTGCCAGCAGTTTAGGGAGTAACTATGGCTACACCTTC CASSLGSNYGYTF 13 TRBJ1-2 TRBV27 NA NA
TGTGCCAGCAGCTTCGGACAGATCTCTGGAAACACCATATATTTT CASSFGQISGNTIYF 15 TRBJ1-3 TRBV7-9 few NA
TGTGCCAGTAGTATAGTCCGAGGGAACGGGGAGCTGTTTTTT CASSIVRGNGELFF 14 TRBJ2-2 TRBV19 NA NA
TGTGCCAGCAGCTTGTTGGACACGGGTTATGAGACCCAGTACTTC CASSLLDTGYETQYF 15 TRBJ2-5 TRBV7-9 NA NA
TGTGCCAGCAGTTCGCCGAGCGATACCTACGAGCAGTACTTC CASSSPSDTYEQYF 14 TRBJ2-7 TRBV6-5 NA NA
TGTGCCAGCAGTGAAATGGATCGCAACTATAATTCACCCCTCCACTTT CASSEMDRNYNSPLHF 16 TRBJ1-6 TRBV2 NA NA
TGTGCCTGGAGTGTACGCCCTAGACGGAGAAATTCACCCCTCCACTTT CAWSVRPRRRNSPLHF 16 TRBJ1-6 TRBV30 NA NA
TGTGCCAGCAGCCTAGGACGCGGGGGAGATACGCAGTATTTT CASSLGRGGDTQYF 14 TRBJ2-3 TRBV13 NA TRBD2
TGTGCCAGCAGCTTGGGGACAGTCGGCAATCAGCCCCAGCATTTT CASSLGTVGNQPQHF 15 TRBJ1-5 TRBV7-8 NA TRBD1
TGTGCCAGCAGTTTAACACAGGGGGACACCGGGGAGCTGTTTTTT CASSLTQGDTGELFF 15 TRBJ2-2 TRBV27 NA TRBD1
TGTGCCAGTAGTAGGGCCGTCGACACTGAAGCTTTCTTT CASSRAVDTEAFF 13 TRBJ1-1 TRBV19 NA NA